This T cell receptor beta chain was sequenced for a study of blood T cell repertoires in COVID-19. Study at large: Samples of COVID-19 (acute and convalescent) were obtained from the United States, Italy and Spain.

The CDR3 consists of 13 residues. Trimming at V came to 6 bases and at J to 7 bases, leaving 3 bases not matched to a gene. Authors' data handling: Researchers report that nucleated cell counts were estimated from reference gene primer amplification. Using immunoSEQ multiplex PCR, the repertoire was profiled, and TCRdb retains in-frame clones only, with some absent. From that table come the V and J calls and clone size; the DNA was used to work out D and trimming. Of around 230,000 clones listed, roughly nine tenths are singletons. Those who participated ranged in age from 18 to 89 years and resided in some 24 US areas. Two negative PCRs, clearance, or symptom resolution characterized the recovered Cohort 3 donors.

V usage is TRBV12-3 or TRBV12-4 and J usage is TRBJ1-6; 7 bases are a match to TRBD1. The receptor's source is a woman in her twenties or thirties who had recovered from COVID-19. Sequenced: PBMCs or T cells enriched from blood (not recorded which). CDR3 region: CASRGQINSPLHF. CDR3 nucleotides: TGTGCCAGCAGGGGACAGATAAATTCACCCCTCCACTTT.